This TCR beta chain was profiled in a study of identical twins. Study results and caveats: There were fewer insertions in abundant cord blood beta clonotypes, but memory repertoires showed no such pattern. One should note that invariant MAIT and iNKT cells could partly confound zero-insertion analyses.

This clonotype has ten or more counts. Its antigen is still unknown. CDR3 length equals 16 residues. Looked up from germline, CDR1 is LGHNA and CDR2 is YNFKEQ. V lost 0 bases and J 5 bases, leaving 13 bases between the germline ends. MiXCR, run by TCRdb on the 5' RACE reads, gives a single entry per CDR3 protein. The data hold about 700,000 distinct CDR3 sequences, with approximately 9% observed a single time. This same sample was also taken into another study, of yellow fever vaccine responses in identical twins.

The receptor was derived from a woman aged 18-29 years in good health. The gene calls are TRBV4-2 and TRBJ2-2; D not certain. The sample taken for sequencing was PBMCs. DNA of the CDR3: TGTGCCAGCAGCCAAGAGGGAATGGCGCTGACCGGGGAGCTGTTTTTT. Translating gives CASSQEGMALTGELFF.